The clone carrying this T cell receptor beta chain occurred a few times. Its antigen is unidentified. The PCR ran on 60 Vbeta and 13 Jbeta primers. Clones were sequenced by immunoSEQ multiplex PCR, and TCRdb holds only the in-frame ones, with some missing. The table has 200,000 to 250,000 clones, 60% to 85% seen once; the top ten hold less than 20%. This sample is part of a study of cytomegalovirus exposure and HLA in healthy donors. Study-level results: Earlier analysis found most TCR beta V segments productive about 87% or about 30% of the time. Reported results showed that the classifier diagnosed cytomegalovirus status with high specificity and sensitivity.

The sequenced material came from PBMCs. The receptor was isolated from a man between 40 and 49 years old in good health and CMV-seronegative.

The CDR3 DNA sequence: TGTGCCAGCAGCTTATTCAGGATAGACACTGAAGCTTTCTTT. This gives the protein CASSLFRIDTEAFF. The V call is TRBV7-3, the J call TRBJ1-1; D remains unclear. V was clipped by 2 bases and J by 3 bases, with 10 bases between them. CDR1 and CDR2 from the germline V gene are SGHTA and FQGTGA. The CDR3 contains 14 residues.